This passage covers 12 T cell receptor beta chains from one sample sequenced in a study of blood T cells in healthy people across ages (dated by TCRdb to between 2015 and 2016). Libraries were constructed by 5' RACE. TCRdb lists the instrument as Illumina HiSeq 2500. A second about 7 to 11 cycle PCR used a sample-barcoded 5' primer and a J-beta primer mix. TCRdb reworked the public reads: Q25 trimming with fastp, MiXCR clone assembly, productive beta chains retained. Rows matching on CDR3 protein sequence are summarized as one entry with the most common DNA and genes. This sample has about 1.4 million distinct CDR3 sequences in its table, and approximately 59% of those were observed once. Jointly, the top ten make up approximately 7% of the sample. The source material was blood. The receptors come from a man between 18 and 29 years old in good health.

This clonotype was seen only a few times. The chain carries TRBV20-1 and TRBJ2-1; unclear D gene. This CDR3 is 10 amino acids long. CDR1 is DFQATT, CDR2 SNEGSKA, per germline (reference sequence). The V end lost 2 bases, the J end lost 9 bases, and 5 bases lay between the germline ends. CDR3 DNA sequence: TGCAGTGCTAGATGGTCTGAGCAGTTCTTC. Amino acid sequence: CSARWSEQFF.

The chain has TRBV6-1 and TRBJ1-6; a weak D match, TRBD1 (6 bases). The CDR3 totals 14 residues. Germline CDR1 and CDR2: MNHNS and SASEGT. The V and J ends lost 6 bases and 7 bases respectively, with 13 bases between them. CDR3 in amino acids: CASSATGLNSPLHF. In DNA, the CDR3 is TGTGCCAGCAGCGCCACAGGGCTAAATTCACCCCTCCACTTT.

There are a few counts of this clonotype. Here the CDR3 reads CASSLGRRLTNYGYTF. CDR3 coding DNA: TGTGCCAGCAGCTTAGGCCGAAGGTTAACTAACTATGGCTACACCTTC. The V call is TRBV13, the J call TRBJ1-2; no firm D call. This CDR3 is 16 amino acids long. V was trimmed by 0 bases and J by 0 bases, leaving 11 bases between them. Germline V CDR1 and CDR2: PRHDT, FYEKMQ (reference sequence).

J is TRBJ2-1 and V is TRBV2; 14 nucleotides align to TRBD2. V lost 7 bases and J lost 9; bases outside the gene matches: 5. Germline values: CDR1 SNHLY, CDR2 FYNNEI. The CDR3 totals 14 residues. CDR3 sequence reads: CASIGTSGGGEQFF. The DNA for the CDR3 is TGTGCCAGCATAGGGACTAGCGGGGGAGGTGAGCAGTTCTTC.

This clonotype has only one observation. CDR3 sequence: CSARDGTSVHGNEQFF. The CDR3 nucleotides are TGCAGTGCTAGAGACGGGACTAGCGTCCACGGGAATGAGCAGTTCTTC. The chain joins TRBV20-1 to TRBJ2-1, with 10 bases that match TRBD2. After removal of 0 bases from V and 7 bases from J, the junction contained 9 bases not matched to a gene. Germline V gene data show CDR1 as DFQATT and CDR2 as SNEGSKA (reference sequence). The CDR3 contains 16 residues.

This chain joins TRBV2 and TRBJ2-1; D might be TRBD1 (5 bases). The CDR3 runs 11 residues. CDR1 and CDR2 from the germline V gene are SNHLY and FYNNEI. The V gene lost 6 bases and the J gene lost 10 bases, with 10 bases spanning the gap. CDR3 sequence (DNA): TGTGCCAGCAGGCCCTACAGGGAGCAGTTCTTC. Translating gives CASRPYREQFF.

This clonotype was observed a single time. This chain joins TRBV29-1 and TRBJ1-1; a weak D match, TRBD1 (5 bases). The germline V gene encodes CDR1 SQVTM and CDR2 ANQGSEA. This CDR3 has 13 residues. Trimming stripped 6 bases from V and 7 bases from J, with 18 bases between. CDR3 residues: CSVSATQGNEAFF. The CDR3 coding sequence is TGCAGCGTCTCCGCGACCCAGGGAAATGAAGCTTTCTTT.

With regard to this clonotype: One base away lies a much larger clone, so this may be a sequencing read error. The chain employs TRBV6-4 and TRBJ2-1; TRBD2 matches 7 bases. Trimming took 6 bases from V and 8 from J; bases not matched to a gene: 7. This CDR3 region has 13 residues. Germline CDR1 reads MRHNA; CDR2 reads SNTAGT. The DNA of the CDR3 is TGTGCCAGCAGCGGCGACGGGGGGTATGAGCAGTTCTTC. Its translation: CASSGDGGYEQFF.

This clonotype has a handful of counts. The CDR3 nucleotides are TGTGCCAGCAGTTACTCGCCGGTGCTCTACGAGCAGTACTTC. This sequence encodes CASSYSPVLYEQYF. V gene TRBV6-2 or TRBV6-3 combines with J gene TRBJ2-7; D remains unclear. The germline V gene has CDR1 MNHEY and CDR2 SVGEGT. There are 14 residues in the CDR3. V lost 0 bases to trimming and J lost 3 bases, with 9 bases between them.

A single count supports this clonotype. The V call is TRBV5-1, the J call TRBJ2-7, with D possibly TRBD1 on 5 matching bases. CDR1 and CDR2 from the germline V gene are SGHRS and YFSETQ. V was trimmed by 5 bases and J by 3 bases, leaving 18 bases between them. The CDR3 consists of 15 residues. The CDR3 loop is CASRRDWQGRYEQYF. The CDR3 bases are TGCGCCAGCAGACGCGATTGGCAGGGTCGCTACGAGCAGTACTTC.

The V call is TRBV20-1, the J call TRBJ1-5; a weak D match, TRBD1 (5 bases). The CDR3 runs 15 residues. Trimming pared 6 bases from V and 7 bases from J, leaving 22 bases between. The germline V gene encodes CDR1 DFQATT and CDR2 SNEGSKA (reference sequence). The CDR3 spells CSAYPQGALGQPQHF. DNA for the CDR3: TGCAGTGCCTACCCCCAAGGGGCCCTAGGACAGCCCCAGCATTTT.

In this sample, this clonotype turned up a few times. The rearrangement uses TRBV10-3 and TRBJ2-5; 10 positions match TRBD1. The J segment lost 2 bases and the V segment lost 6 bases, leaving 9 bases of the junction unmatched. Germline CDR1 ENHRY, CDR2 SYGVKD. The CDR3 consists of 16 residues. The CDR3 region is CAISPLPGQGQETQYF. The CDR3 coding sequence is TGTGCCATCAGCCCCCTCCCGGGACAGGGGCAAGAGACCCAGTACTTC.